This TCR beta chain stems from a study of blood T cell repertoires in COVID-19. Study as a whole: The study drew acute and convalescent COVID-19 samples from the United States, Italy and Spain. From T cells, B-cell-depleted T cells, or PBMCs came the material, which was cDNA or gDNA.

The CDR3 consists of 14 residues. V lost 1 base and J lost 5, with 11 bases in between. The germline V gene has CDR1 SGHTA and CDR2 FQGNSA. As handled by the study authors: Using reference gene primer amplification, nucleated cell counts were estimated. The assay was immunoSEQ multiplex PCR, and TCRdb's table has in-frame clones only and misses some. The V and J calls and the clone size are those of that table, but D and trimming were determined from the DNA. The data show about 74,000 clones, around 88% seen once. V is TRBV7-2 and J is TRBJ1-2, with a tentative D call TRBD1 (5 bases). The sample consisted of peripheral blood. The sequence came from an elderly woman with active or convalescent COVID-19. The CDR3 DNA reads TGTGCCAGCAGCTTAGGTAGGGGTCGTTATGGCTACACCTTC. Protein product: CASSLGRGRYGYTF. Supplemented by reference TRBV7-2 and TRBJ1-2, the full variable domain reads GAGVSQSPSNKVTEKGKDVELRCDPISGHTALYWYRQSLGQGLEFLIYFQGNSAPDKSGLPSDRFSAERTGGSVSTLTIQRTQQEDSAVYLCASSLGRGRYGYTFGSGTRLTVV.